These 30 T cell receptor beta chains share one sample of origin, sequenced in a study of blood T cell repertoires in COVID-19 (dated by TCRdb to 2019 to 2021). The receptor library was made with the immunoSEQ multiplex PCR assay. The immuneACCESS repertoire file appears here via TCRdb, limited to in-frame rearrangements. These files lack a portion of the clones; in checked studies, under half of the deficit traces to unresolved V genes, and the cause of the others is not known. For this sample the table gives about 87,000 clones, of which around 85% were detected only once. The biggest ten clones account for 2.5% to 3.5% of the sample. The sample comprised peripheral blood. These receptors were obtained from a woman at least 80 years old with COVID-19, enrolled during active disease.

This sequence joins TRBV9 and TRBJ1-3; D not resolved. V lost 1 base and J lost 0, with 11 bases in between. Germline V gene lookup returns CDR1 SGDLS and CDR2 YYNGEE. The length of the CDR3 is 16 residues. CDR3 sequence reads: CASSVQALPSGNTIYF. CDR3 nucleotide sequence: TGTGCCAGCAGCGTACAGGCCTTACCCTCTGGAAACACCATATATTTT.

The chain couples TRBV29-1 to TRBJ2-4, with 9 bases aligning to TRBD1. J lost 3 bases, V lost 1 base, and 4 bases had no gene match. This CDR3 has 15 residues. Germline CDR1 and CDR2: SQVTM and ANQGSEA. The CDR3 reads CSVEGDRAGKNIQYF. In nucleotides, the CDR3 is TGCAGCGTTGAAGGGGACAGGGCAGGCAAAAACATTCAGTACTTC.

The chain employs TRBV5-1 and TRBJ2-2; no firm D call. CDR3 length: 14 amino acids. Germline V gene data show CDR1 as SGHRS and CDR2 as YFSETQ. V was pared by 0 bases and J by 4 bases, with 7 bases between. CDR3 protein: CASSLAGSTGELFF. The CDR3 coding sequence is TGCGCCAGCAGCTTGGCCGGTTCCACCGGGGAGCTGTTTTTT. The variable domain in full, with the rest retrieved from reference TRBV5-1 and TRBJ2-2, is KAGVTQTPRYLIKTRGQQVTLSCSPISGHRSVSWYQQTPGQGLQFLFEYFSETQRNKGNFPGRFSGRQFSNSRSEMNVSTLELGDSALYLCASSLAGSTGELFFGEGSRLTVL.

This chain links TRBV28 with TRBJ1-2; D remains unclear. This CDR3 contains 13 residues. The V end lost 1 base, the J end lost 4 bases, and 7 bases lay between the germline ends. Germline CDR1 reads MDHEN; CDR2 reads SYDVKM. The CDR3 DNA reads as TGTGCCAGCAGTTTATCACGGAGCTATGGCTACACCTTC. Protein product: CASSLSRSYGYTF.

The chain joins TRBV12-3 or TRBV12-4 to TRBJ1-2, with a tentative D call TRBD1 (5 bases). The germline V and J ends were trimmed by 3 bases and 3 bases, with 8 bases remaining between them. The CDR3 spans 13 residues. CDR3 sequence reads: CASSLQGHYGYTF. The DNA for the CDR3 is TGTGCCAGCAGTTTGCAGGGTCACTATGGCTACACCTTC.

This sequence joins TRBV12-5 and TRBJ2-5; 8 nucleotides match TRBD1. This CDR3 contains 14 residues. CDR1 is LGHNT and CDR2 is FRNRAP in the germline V gene. Germline trimming cut 4 bases from V and 5 bases from J; bases unmatched to any gene: 6. The CDR3 protein is CASGSGQGWETQYF. In nucleotides, the CDR3 is TGTGCTAGTGGTTCCGGACAGGGTTGGGAGACCCAGTACTTC.

The chain recombines TRBV24-1 with TRBJ1-5; 7 bases line up with TRBD1. V trimming: 4 bases; J trimming: 5 bases; junction bases outside the gene matches: 7. There are 15 residues in the CDR3. The germline V gene has CDR1 KGHDR and CDR2 SFDVKD. This CDR3 reads CATSDPGRGDQPQHF. The CDR3 nucleotides read TGTGCCACCAGTGACCCCGGCAGGGGGGATCAGCCCCAGCATTTT.

This clone was detected once. The V and J genes are TRBV2 and TRBJ1-5; D unresolved. CDR3 length: 14 residues. CDR1 and CDR2 from the germline V gene are SNHLY and FYNNEI. Trimming pared 5 bases from V and 5 bases from J, leaving 13 bases between. The CDR3: CASSLATVDQPQHF. The CDR3 coding sequence is TGTGCCAGCAGTCTGGCAACAGTCGATCAGCCCCAGCATTTT. The full variable domain, its missing parts supplied by reference TRBV2 and TRBJ1-5, is EPEVTQTPSHQVTQMGQEVILRCVPISNHLYFYWYRQILGQKVEFLVSFYNNEISEKSEIFDDQFSVERPDGSNFTLKIRSTKLEDSAMYFCASSLATVDQPQHFGDGTRLSIL.

The chain joins TRBV24-1 to TRBJ1-2; D possibly corresponds to TRBD1 (5 bases). Germline lookup yields CDR1 KGHDR and CDR2 SFDVKD. The germline V and J ends were trimmed by 4 bases and 4 bases, with 12 bases remaining between them. The CDR3 is 14 residues long. The DNA of the CDR3 is TGTGCCACCAGTGACCCGAGCAGGGCCTATGGCTACACCTTC. Amino acid sequence: CATSDPSRAYGYTF.

The chain uses TRBV5-1 and TRBJ2-1; tentatively, D is TRBD2 (6 bases). Germline values: CDR1 SGHRS, CDR2 YFSETQ. V lost 1 base and J lost 6, with 29 bases in between. The CDR3 is 20 residues long. The CDR3 loop reads CASSLTSLRPGLAGGNEQFF. The CDR3 nucleotides read TGCGCCAGCAGCTTGACATCTTTACGACCGGGACTTGCCGGGGGCAATGAGCAGTTCTTC.

This chain links TRBV6-5 with TRBJ1-2, with a weak D call TRBD1 (6 bases). The V end lost 6 bases, the J end lost 8 bases, and 16 bases lay between the germline ends. This CDR3 has 13 residues. The germline V gene encodes CDR1 MNHEY and CDR2 SVGAGI. CDR3 bases: TGTGCCAGCAGGGATACAGGGAAGTTAGGCTACACCTTC. Its protein is CASRDTGKLGYTF.

This clone was recorded only once. V and J are TRBV7-7 and TRBJ1-1; a possible D gene is TRBD1 (5 bases). V was clipped by 6 bases and J by 1 base, with 9 bases between them. The CDR3 runs 13 residues. Per the germline V gene, CDR1 is SSHAT and CDR2 is FNYEAQ (reference sequence). This chain's CDR3 is CASSAGQNTEAFF. In DNA, the CDR3 is TGTGCCAGCAGTGCCGGACAGAACACTGAAGCTTTCTTT. Filled out from reference TRBV7-7 and TRBJ1-1, the complete variable domain reads GAGVSQSPRYKVTKRGQDVTLRCDPISSHATLYWYQQALGQGPEFLTYFNYEAQPDKSGLPSDRFSAERPEGSISTLTIQRTEQRDSAMYRCASSAGQNTEAFFGQGTRLTVV.

This clone turned up a few times. This rearrangement joins TRBV30 to TRBJ2-2, with D perhaps TRBD2 (5 bases). From germline, CDR1 is GTSNPN and CDR2 SVGIG (reference sequence). The V and J ends lost 0 bases and 4 bases respectively, with 12 bases between them. The CDR3 length is 15 residues. The CDR3 reads CAWSVLVRSTGELFF. CDR3 bases: TGTGCCTGGAGTGTACTAGTCCGTTCCACCGGGGAGCTGTTTTTT.

Here the CDR3 reads CASSPQSTGELFF. CDR3 sequence (DNA): TGTGCCAGCAGTCCCCAGTCCACCGGGGAGCTGTTTTTT. The V call is TRBV28, the J call TRBJ2-2; no clear D gene. V lost 5 bases and J lost 4, with 8 bases in between. The CDR3 spans 13 residues. CDR1 and CDR2 (germline): MDHEN, SYDVKM.

V is TRBV7-6 and J is TRBJ1-6; 8 nucleotides match TRBD1. Germline CDR1 reads SGHVS; CDR2 reads FNYEAQ. The CDR3 loop spans 16 amino acids. The J segment lost 4 bases and the V segment lost 4 bases, leaving 6 bases of the junction unmatched. CDR3 sequence reads: CASSSGTGAYNSPLHF. The CDR3 region has the DNA TGTGCCAGCAGCTCCGGGACAGGAGCTTATAATTCACCCCTCCACTTT.

The chain uses TRBV2 and TRBJ1-1; the D is unclear. Germline V gene sequence: CDR1 SNHLY, CDR2 FYNNEI. V was trimmed by 6 bases and J by 3 bases, leaving 8 bases between them. The CDR3 spans 12 residues. The CDR3 loop is CASRPDYTEAFF. DNA of the CDR3: TGTGCCAGCAGGCCGGACTACACTGAAGCTTTCTTT. Complete variable domain (other parts from reference TRBV2 and TRBJ1-1): EPEVTQTPSHQVTQMGQEVILRCVPISNHLYFYWYRQILGQKVEFLVSFYNNEISEKSEIFDDQFSVERPDGSNFTLKIRSTKLEDSAMYFCASRPDYTEAFFGQGTRLTVV.

The chain recombines TRBV9 with TRBJ2-5; D possibly corresponds to TRBD1 (5 bases). The CDR3 is 15 residues long. V lost 4 bases and J lost 5, with 18 bases in between. The germline V gene has CDR1 SGDLS and CDR2 YYNGEE. The CDR3 here is CASSPRWVAGETQYF. The CDR3 nucleotides read TGTGCCAGCAGCCCTCGGTGGGTTGCAGGGGAGACCCAGTACTTC. Full variable domain (rest looked up from reference TRBV9 and TRBJ2-5): DSGVTQTPKHLITATGQRVTLRCSPRSGDLSVYWYQQSLDQGLQFLIQYYNGEERAKGNILERFSAQQFPDLHSELNLSSLELGDSALYFCASSPRWVAGETQYFGPGTRLLVL.

This rearrangement joins TRBV28 to TRBJ2-7, with 10 nucleotides matching TRBD1. CDR3 length: 15 residues. Germline CDR1 and CDR2: MDHEN and SYDVKM. Unmatched junction bases numbered 9, after V lost 5 bases and J lost 5 bases. CDR3 in DNA: TGTGCCAGCAGTCCCTGGGGGACAGGGGTCCACGAGCAGTACTTC. It encodes CASSPWGTGVHEQYF.

The sample holds a few counts of this clone. This chain links TRBV9 with TRBJ2-7, with TRBD1 identical over 7 bases. The CDR3 runs 13 residues. The V gene end was trimmed by 4 bases and the J gene end by 5 bases; junction bases not matched to a gene: 6. Germline-derived CDR1 and CDR2 are SGDLS and YYNGEE. CDR3 region: CASSPRQGDEQYF. DNA for the CDR3: TGTGCCAGCAGCCCCCGACAGGGAGACGAGCAGTACTTC.

The V and J genes are TRBV29-1 and TRBJ2-3; 7 positions match TRBD2. The germline CDR1 and CDR2 sequences are SQVTM and ANQGSEA. V lost 8 bases and J lost 4; bases outside the gene matches: 15. The CDR3 runs 15 residues. CDR3 bases: TGCAGCCATATTACAGCGGGACCTCGAGCAGATACGCAGTATTTT. Residues: CSHITAGPRADTQYF.

The V call is TRBV7-9, the J call TRBJ1-2; 8 bases are shared with TRBD1. Germline CDR1 reads SEHNR; CDR2 reads FQNEAQ (reference sequence). The V gene end was trimmed by 5 bases and the J gene end by 3 bases; junction bases not matched to a gene: 5. CDR3 length equals 14 residues. The CDR3 spells CASSRSGGDYGYTF. The CDR3 region has the DNA TGTGCCAGCAGCCGCTCAGGGGGCGACTATGGCTACACCTTC.

The rearrangement uses TRBV5-1 and TRBJ2-7, with TRBD1 identical over 7 bases. CDR1 is SGHRS, CDR2 YFSETQ, per germline. The V segment lost 6 bases and the J segment 2 bases; nucleotides outside the gene matches: 2. CDR3 length: 12 amino acids. The CDR3: CASTGGPYEQYF. CDR3 nucleotide sequence: TGCGCCAGCACAGGGGGACCCTACGAGCAGTACTTC.

The rearrangement joins TRBV11-3 to TRBJ2-1, with TRBD2 matching 10 bases. The CDR3 is 15 amino acids. Germline V gene sequence: CDR1 SGHNT, CDR2 YENEEA. Unmatched junction bases numbered 7, after V lost 4 bases and J lost 7 bases. CDR3 nucleotides: TGTGCCAGCAGCTCTGCTAGCGGGGGTTGGAATGAGCAGTTCTTC. Its protein is CASSSASGGWNEQFF.

J is TRBJ2-1 and V is TRBV19; D might be TRBD2 (7 bases). Trimming cost V 10 bases and J 6 bases, with 16 bases left between them. Germline loops: CDR1 LNHDA, CDR2 SQIVND (reference sequence). The length of the CDR3 is 13 residues. The CDR3 nucleotides read TGTGCCACCTCCGAGGGGGGGCGCAATGAGCAGTTCTTC. Its translation is CATSEGGRNEQFF.

The V gene is TRBV7-9, the J gene TRBJ1-2; D remains ambiguous. Trimming left V 0 bases short and J 0 bases short, with 8 bases between. Germline V gives CDR1 SEHNR, CDR2 FQNEAQ (reference sequence). The CDR3 extends over 15 amino acids. CDR3 amino acids: CASSLALSANYGYTF. CDR3 DNA: TGTGCCAGCAGCTTAGCGCTATCGGCTAACTATGGCTACACCTTC.

The V gene is TRBV7-3, the J gene TRBJ2-1, with 8 nucleotides matching TRBD2. This CDR3 contains 17 residues. J gave up 6 bases and V 1 base, and 11 bases lay outside the gene matches. Germline loops: CDR1 SGHTA, CDR2 FQGTGA. CDR3 region: CASSLISRTGGANEQFF. The DNA for the CDR3 is TGTGCCAGCAGCTTAATATCGCGAACGGGAGGGGCCAATGAGCAGTTCTTC.

This sequence joins TRBV18 and TRBJ2-3; tentatively, D is TRBD2 (6 bases). Germline CDR1 and CDR2: KGHSH and LQKENI. The CDR3 is made up of 15 amino acids. Trimming took 3 bases from V and 4 from J, leaving 14 bases between them. Written as DNA, the CDR3 is TGTGCCAGCTCACCGTCATTGGGGGGTGCAGATACGCAGTATTTT. Translating gives CASSPSLGGADTQYF.

The rearrangement joins TRBV5-1 to TRBJ1-6; no definite D call. Trimming shortened V by 4 bases and J by 2 bases, and 10 bases separated the two germline ends. CDR3 size: 15 residues. Germline V gene lookup returns CDR1 SGHRS and CDR2 YFSETQ. The DNA for the CDR3 is TGCGCCAGCAGCACCTGGGAGGCCTATAATTCACCCCTCCACTTT. It encodes CASSTWEAYNSPLHF. Filled out from reference TRBV5-1 and TRBJ1-6, the complete variable domain reads KAGVTQTPRYLIKTRGQQVTLSCSPISGHRSVSWYQQTPGQGLQFLFEYFSETQRNKGNFPGRFSGRQFSNSRSEMNVSTLELGDSALYLCASSTWEAYNSPLHFGNGTRLTVT.

The CDR3 loop is CASSRDGRGAEYGYTF. CDR3 in DNA: TGCGCCAGCAGCCGCGATGGCCGGGGGGCTGAGTATGGCTACACCTTC. J is TRBJ1-2 and V is TRBV4-1, with D perhaps TRBD1 (6 bases). The CDR3 sequence is 16 residues long. The V gene's germline CDR1 is MGHRA and CDR2 YSYEKL. V dropped 4 bases and J dropped 5 bases, with 20 bases sitting between them.

V and J are TRBV6-5 and TRBJ2-1; tentatively, D is TRBD2 (6 bases). CDR3 length: 15 amino acids. Looked up from germline, CDR1 is MNHEY and CDR2 is SVGAGI. The ends were cut back, 6 bases at V and 4 bases at J, with 16 bases in the middle. The DNA for the CDR3 is TGTGCCAGCAGCCGGGACTCCTGGGGTTACAATGAGCAGTTCTTC. This encodes CASSRDSWGYNEQFF.